The T cell receptor beta chain under discussion was sequenced for a study of T cell responses to AZD1222 COVID-19 vaccine. TCRdb's copy holds only in-frame clones and misses some; the assay was immunoSEQ multiplex PCR. The table lists about 150,000 clones, about nine tenths of them singletons, with over 1.5% in the top ten. The CDR3 extends over 12 amino acids. Trimming pared 6 bases from V and 3 bases from J, leaving 8 bases between. Looked up from germline, CDR1 is MNHEY and CDR2 is SVGAGI. In its sample, this clone was seen once. The source material was peripheral blood, sampled on day 0 of AZD1222 vaccination. The chain is built from TRBV6-5 and TRBJ1-1; possible D gene TRBD1, 6 bases. This TCR was sampled from an adult in good health. The CDR3 sequence: CASSDRYTEAFF. The CDR3 DNA sequence: TGTGCCAGCAGCGACAGGTACACTGAAGCTTTCTTT.